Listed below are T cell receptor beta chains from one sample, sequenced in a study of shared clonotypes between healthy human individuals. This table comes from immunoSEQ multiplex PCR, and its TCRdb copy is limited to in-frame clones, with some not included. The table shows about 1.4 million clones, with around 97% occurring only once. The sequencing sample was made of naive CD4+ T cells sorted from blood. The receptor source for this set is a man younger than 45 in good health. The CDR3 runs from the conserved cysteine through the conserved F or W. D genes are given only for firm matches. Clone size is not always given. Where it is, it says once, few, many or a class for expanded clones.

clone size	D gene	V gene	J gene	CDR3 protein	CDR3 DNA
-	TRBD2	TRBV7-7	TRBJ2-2	CASSRTSSTGELFF	TGTGCTAGCAGCCGGACTAGTTCCACCGGGGAGCTGTTTTTT
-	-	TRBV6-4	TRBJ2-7	CASRAGHRYEQYF	TGTGCCAGCAGAGCGGGACACCGGTACGAGCAGTACTTC
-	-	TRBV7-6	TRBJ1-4	CASTRTGNINEKLFF	TGTGCCAGCACCCGTACTGGGAACATCAATGAAAAACTGTTTTTT
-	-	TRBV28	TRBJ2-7	CASSLEVRAREQYF	TGTGCCAGCAGTTTAGAGGTCAGGGCTAGGGAGCAGTACTTC
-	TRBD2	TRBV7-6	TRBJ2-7	CASSLGTSGRAYEQYF	TGTGCCAGCAGCTTAGGGACTAGCGGGAGGGCTTACGAGCAGTACTTC
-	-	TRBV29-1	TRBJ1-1	CSEVHQVNTEAFF	TGCAGCGAAGTTCATCAGGTGAACACTGAAGCTTTCTTT
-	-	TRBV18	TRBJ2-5	CASSPKSPTQYF	TGTGCCAGCTCCCCCAAGAGCCCAACCCAGTACTTC
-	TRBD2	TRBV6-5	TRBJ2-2	CASSTGGNTGELFF	TGTGCCAGCAGTACGGGAGGGAACACCGGGGAGCTGTTTTTT
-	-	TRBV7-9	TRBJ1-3	CASSLEVNSGNTIYF	TGTGCCAGCAGCTTAGAGGTGAACTCTGGAAACACCATATATTTT
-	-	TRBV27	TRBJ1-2	CASSLGQGGYGYTF	TGTGCCAGCAGTTTGGGGCAGGGTGGTTATGGCTACACCTTC
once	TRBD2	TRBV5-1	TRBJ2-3	CASSFSSGRAGDTQYF	TGCGCCAGCAGCTTTTCTAGCGGGAGGGCTGGAGATACGCAGTATTTT
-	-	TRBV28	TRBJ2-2	CASPPPDSPNTGELFF	TGTGCCAGCCCTCCACCCGACAGTCCGAACACCGGGGAGCTGTTTTTT
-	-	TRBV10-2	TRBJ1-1	CASRNFLLPLNTEAFF	TGCGCCAGCAGAAATTTTCTACTGCCTCTGAACACTGAAGCTTTCTTT
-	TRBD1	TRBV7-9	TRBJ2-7	CASSLGSGTGGYEQYF	TGTGCCAGCAGCTTAGGTTCCGGGACAGGGGGCTACGAGCAGTACTTC
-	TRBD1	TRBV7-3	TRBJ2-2	CASSSGQGVNTGELFF	TGTGCCAGCAGCTCCGGACAGGGGGTGAACACCGGGGAGCTGTTTTTT
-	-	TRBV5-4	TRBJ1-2	CASRGASYGYTF	TGTGCCAGCCGGGGCGCGTCATATGGCTACACCTTC
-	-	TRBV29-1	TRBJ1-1	CIIFRGEVGDTEAFF	TGCATCATCTTTAGGGGGGAGGTTGGGGACACTGAAGCTTTCTTT
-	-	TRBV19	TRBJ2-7	CATGKGPSYEQYF	TGTGCCACAGGGAAGGGTCCCTCCTACGAGCAGTACTTC
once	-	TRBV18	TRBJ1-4	CASSPKGVGEKLFF	TGTGCCAGCTCACCAAAGGGGGTCGGTGAAAAACTGTTTTTT
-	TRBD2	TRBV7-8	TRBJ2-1	CASSPGLAGAHEQFF	TGTGCCAGCAGCCCCGGACTAGCGGGAGCCCATGAGCAGTTCTTC
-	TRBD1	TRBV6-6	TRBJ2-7	CASSSPGQSYEQYF	TGTGCCAGCAGTTCCCCGGGACAGAGTTACGAGCAGTACTTC
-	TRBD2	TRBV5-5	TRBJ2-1	CASSFTSGEGNEQFF	TGTGCCAGCAGCTTCACTAGCGGGGAGGGTAATGAGCAGTTCTTC
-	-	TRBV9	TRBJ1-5	CASSVQPNQPQHF	TGTGCCAGCAGCGTTCAACCCAACCAGCCCCAGCATTTT
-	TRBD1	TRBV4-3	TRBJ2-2	CASSQDRTDRVTGELFF	TGCGCCAGCAGCCAAGATCGTACGGACAGGGTTACCGGGGAGCTGTTTTTT
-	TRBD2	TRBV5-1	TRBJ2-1	CASSLLAGNNEQFF	TGCGCCAGCAGCTTGCTAGCGGGAAACAATGAGCAGTTCTTC
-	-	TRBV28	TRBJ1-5	CASRSDTVQPQHF	TGTGCCAGCAGATCCGATACAGTACAGCCCCAGCATTTT
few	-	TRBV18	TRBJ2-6	CASSPVGSSGANVLTF	TGTGCCAGCTCACCAGTAGGAAGCTCTGGGGCCAACGTCCTGACTTTC
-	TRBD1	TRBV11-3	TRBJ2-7	CASSLGAGGMDEQYF	TGTGCCAGCAGCTTAGGAGCAGGGGGAATGGACGAGCAGTACTTC
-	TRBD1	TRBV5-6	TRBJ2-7	CASSLGQGSYEQYF	TGTGCCAGCAGCTTGGGACAGGGGTCTTACGAGCAGTACTTC
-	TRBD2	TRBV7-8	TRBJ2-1	CASSLGAGAAYNEQFF	TGTGCCAGCAGCTTAGGGGCGGGAGCAGCCTACAATGAGCAGTTCTTC
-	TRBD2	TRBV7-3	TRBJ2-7	CASSRRGGPEQYF	TGTGCCAGCAGCCGACGGGGGGGGCCCGAGCAGTACTTC
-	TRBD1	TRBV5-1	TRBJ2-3	CASSLSLTGGAEDTQYF	TGCGCCAGCAGCTTGTCTCTGACAGGGGGCGCAGAAGATACGCAGTATTTT
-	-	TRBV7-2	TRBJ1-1	CASSPPFRLNTEAFF	TGTGCCAGCAGCCCCCCTTTTCGGTTGAACACTGAAGCTTTCTTT
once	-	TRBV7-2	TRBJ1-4	CASTLTGLGEKLFF	TGTGCCAGCACCTTGACAGGTTTAGGAGAAAAACTGTTTTTT
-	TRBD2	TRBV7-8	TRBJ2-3	CASSLITSGITDTQYF	TGTGCCAGCAGCTTAATAACTAGCGGGATTACAGATACGCAGTATTTT
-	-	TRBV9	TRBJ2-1	CASSVIPRNEQFF	TGTGCCAGCAGCGTAATCCCACGGAATGAGCAGTTCTTC
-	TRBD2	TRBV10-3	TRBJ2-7	CAISKDGLAGGKHSYEQYF	TGTGCCATCAGCAAAGACGGACTAGCGGGAGGAAAACACTCCTACGAGCAGTACTTC
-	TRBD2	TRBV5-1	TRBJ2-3	CASSGGGPTDTQYF	TGCGCCAGCAGCGGGGGAGGGCCAACAGATACGCAGTATTTT
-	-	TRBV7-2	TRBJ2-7	CASSLEGSYRGKQYF	TGTGCCAGCAGCTTAGAAGGGAGCTATAGGGGTAAGCAGTACTTC
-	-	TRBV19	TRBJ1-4	CASSTDRGWNEKLFF	TGTGCCAGTAGTACGGACAGAGGATGGAATGAAAAACTGTTTTTT
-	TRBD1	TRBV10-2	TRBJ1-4	CASKGGEGQGAAPTNEKLFF	TGCGCCAGCAAAGGGGGAGAGGGACAGGGGGCAGCTCCAACTAATGAAAAACTGTTTTTT
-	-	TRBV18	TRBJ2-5	CASSPLPQETQYF	TGTGCCAGCTCACCATTGCCACAAGAGACCCAGTACTTC
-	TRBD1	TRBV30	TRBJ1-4	CAWKRDSQKLFF	TGTGCCTGGAAAAGGGACAGCCAAAAACTGTTTTTT
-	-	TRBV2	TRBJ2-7	CASSESGRGSYEQYF	TGTGCCAGCAGTGAGTCCGGGAGAGGCTCCTACGAGCAGTACTTC
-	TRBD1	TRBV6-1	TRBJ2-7	CASSVGTGPYEQYF	TGTGCCAGCAGTGTTGGGACAGGGCCCTACGAGCAGTACTTC
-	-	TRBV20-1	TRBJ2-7	CSASRVYEQYF	TGCAGTGCTTCCAGGGTCTACGAGCAGTACTTC
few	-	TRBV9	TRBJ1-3	CASSEGPGNTIYF	TGTGCCAGCAGCGAGGGCCCTGGAAACACCATATATTTT
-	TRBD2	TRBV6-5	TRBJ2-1	CASRGLAGGGEQFF	TGTGCCAGCAGGGGACTAGCGGGAGGCGGGGAGCAGTTCTTC
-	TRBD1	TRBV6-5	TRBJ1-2	CASSLTGKYGYTF	TGTGCCAGCAGTTTGACAGGGAAATATGGCTACACCTTC
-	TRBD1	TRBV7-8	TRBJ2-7	CASSSRDSSYEQYF	TGTGCCAGCAGCTCCCGGGACAGCTCCTACGAGCAGTACTTC